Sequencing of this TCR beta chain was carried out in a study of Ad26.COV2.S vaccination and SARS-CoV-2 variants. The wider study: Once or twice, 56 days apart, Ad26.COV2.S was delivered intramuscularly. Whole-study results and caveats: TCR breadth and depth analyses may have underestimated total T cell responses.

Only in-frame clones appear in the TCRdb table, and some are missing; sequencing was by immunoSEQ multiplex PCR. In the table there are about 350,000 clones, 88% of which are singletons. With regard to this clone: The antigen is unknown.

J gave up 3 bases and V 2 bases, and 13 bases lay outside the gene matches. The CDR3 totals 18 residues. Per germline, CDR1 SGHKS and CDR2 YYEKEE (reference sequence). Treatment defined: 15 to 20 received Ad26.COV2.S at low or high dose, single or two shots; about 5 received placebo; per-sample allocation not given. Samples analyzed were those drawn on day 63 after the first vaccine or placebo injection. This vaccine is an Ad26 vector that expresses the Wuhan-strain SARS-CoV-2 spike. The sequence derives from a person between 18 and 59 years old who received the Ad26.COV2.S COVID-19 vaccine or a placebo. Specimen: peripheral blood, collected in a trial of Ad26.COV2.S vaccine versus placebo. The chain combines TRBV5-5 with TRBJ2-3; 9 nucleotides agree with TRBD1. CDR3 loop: CASSFRPSGTGQTDTQYF. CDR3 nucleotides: TGTGCCAGCAGCTTTCGACCTTCCGGGACAGGGCAAACAGATACGCAGTATTTT.